The rows below give T cell receptor beta chains drawn from one sample of a study of immune cell composition in non-small cell lung cancer. This table comes from immunoSEQ multiplex PCR, and its TCRdb copy is limited to in-frame clones, with some not included. The sample contains thousands of clones, 65% to 85% of which appear only once. The sequenced material came from non-adjacent lung tissue. These receptors were obtained from a human donor with non-small cell lung cancer. The CDR3 runs from the conserved cysteine through the conserved F or W. The D gene is left open where the match is weak. Not every row has a clone size; where given, it reads once, few, many or a size class.

V,D,size,J,CDR3,DNA
TRBV4-2,TRBD1,few,TRBJ2-2,CASSQAGTGSGGELFF,TGTGCCAGCAGCCAAGCCGGGACAGGGAGTGGCGGGGAGCTGTTTTTT
TRBV5-1,NA,medium-sized,TRBJ2-7,CASSRDSGLDEQYF,TGCGCCAGCAGCCGGGACTCCGGCCTCGACGAGCAGTACTTC
TRBV6-5,TRBD1,NA,TRBJ1-1,CASSYSTGQLFF,TGTGCCAGCAGTTACTCCACGGGACAGCTTTTCTTT
TRBV7-2,TRBD1,NA,TRBJ1-2,CASRQRTGTGGFDYGYTF,TGTGCCAGCAGGCAAAGAACCGGGACAGGGGGCTTTGACTATGGCTACACCTTC
TRBV2,TRBD1,once,TRBJ1-3,CASSELATGPFSGNTIYF,TGTGCCAGCAGTGAATTGGCGACAGGGCCATTCTCTGGAAACACCATATATTTT
TRBV18,TRBD2,NA,TRBJ2-3,CASSQPLAGADTQYF,TGTGCCAGCTCACAGCCACTAGCGGGAGCAGATACGCAGTATTTT
TRBV10-3,TRBD1,NA,TRBJ1-1,CAISWTGGSEAFF,TGTGCCATCAGTTGGACAGGGGGTTCTGAAGCTTTCTTT
TRBV28,TRBD1,NA,TRBJ2-7,CASRQDRVHEQYF,TGTGCCAGCAGGCAGGACAGGGTCCACGAGCAGTACTTC
TRBV7-9,NA,NA,TRBJ2-7,CASSSLSSYEQYF,TGTGCCAGCAGCTCCCTCAGCTCCTACGAGCAGTACTTC
TRBV29-1,TRBD2,NA,TRBJ2-1,CSVEKLAGGDNEQFF,TGCAGCGTTGAAAAGCTAGCGGGAGGGGATAATGAGCAGTTCTTC
TRBV2,TRBD2,few,TRBJ2-3,CASQREGLDTQYF,TGTGCCAGTCAGCGGGAGGGCCTGGATACGCAGTATTTT
TRBV28,TRBD1,few,TRBJ2-7,CASSPGQSYEQYF,TGTGCCAGCAGCCCGGGACAGTCCTACGAGCAGTACTTC
TRBV7-9,TRBD2,NA,TRBJ2-2,CASSLGVAGSGRELFF,TGTGCCAGCAGCTTAGGGGTAGCGGGATCCGGAAGGGAGCTGTTTTTT
TRBV19,TRBD1,NA,TRBJ1-5,CASSLDRERQPQHF,TGTGCCAGTAGCCTGGACAGGGAGAGGCAGCCCCAGCATTTT
TRBV6-1,NA,NA,TRBJ1-6,CASSATAGGSSYNSPLHF,TGTGCCAGCAGTGCAACCGCGGGGGGAAGCTCCTATAATTCACCCCTCCACTTT
TRBV28,TRBD2,few,TRBJ2-7,CASRPQGGSGSSYEQYF,TGTGCCAGCAGACCCCAGGGCGGTAGCGGGAGCTCCTACGAGCAGTACTTC
TRBV9,NA,NA,TRBJ2-3,CASSSDSLTDTQYF,TGTGCCAGCAGCTCAGATTCTCTCACAGATACGCAGTATTTT
TRBV28,TRBD1,NA,TRBJ1-5,CASSSGTASNQPQHF,TGTGCCAGCAGTTCCGGGACAGCCAGCAATCAGCCCCAGCATTTT
TRBV18,TRBD1,NA,TRBJ2-1,CASSTGTAKYNEQFF,TGTGCCAGCTCTACCGGGACAGCTAAGTACAATGAGCAGTTCTTC
TRBV28,NA,few,TRBJ1-2,CASSSAPPHEAFPPPRGYTF,TGTGCCAGCAGTTCGGCCCCCCCACACGAGGCCTTCCCCCCTCCTAGGGGCTACACCTTC
TRBV5-4,TRBD1,NA,TRBJ2-7,CASSLEPGQGLFSYEQYF,TGTGCCAGCAGCTTGGAGCCAGGACAGGGACTGTTCTCCTACGAGCAGTACTTC
TRBV7-2,TRBD2,NA,TRBJ2-3,CASSSNGLAGGTTDTQYF,TGTGCCAGCAGCTCCAACGGACTAGCGGGAGGAACCACAGATACGCAGTATTTT